This TCR beta chain comes out of a study of blood T cell repertoires in COVID-19. The wider study: Samples of COVID-19 (acute and convalescent) were obtained from the United States, Italy and Spain. The analysed material was cDNA or gDNA that came from T cells, B-cell-depleted T cells, or PBMCs.

V lost 5 bases to trimming and J lost 6 bases; unmatched junction nucleotides: 5. The CDR3 spans 14 residues. CDR1 SGHTA and CDR2 FQGTGA come from the germline V gene. Authors' analysis steps: By means of reference gene primer amplification, nucleated cell counts were estimated. The repertoire was sequenced with immunoSEQ multiplex PCR; TCRdb's copy has only in-frame clones and lacks some. D and trimming were read from the DNA, whereas the V and J calls and clone size are those reported in that table. The sample has under 200,000 clones, around nine tenths seen once. The chain combines TRBV7-3 with TRBJ2-5; TRBD2 matches at 11 bases. The clonotype comes from a man aged 60 to 75 with active or convalescent COVID-19. Source material: peripheral blood. CDR3 DNA sequence: TGTGCCAGCAGCCTAGCGGGGGGACCCCAGACCCAGTACTTC. It encodes CASSLAGGPQTQYF. The complete variable domain, with remaining parts taken from reference TRBV7-3 and TRBJ2-5, reads GAGVSQTPSNKVTEKGKYVELRCDPISGHTALYWYRQSLGQGPEFLIYFQGTGAADDSGLPNDRFFAVRPEGSVSTLKIQRTERGDSAVYLCASSLAGGPQTQYFGPGTRLLVL.